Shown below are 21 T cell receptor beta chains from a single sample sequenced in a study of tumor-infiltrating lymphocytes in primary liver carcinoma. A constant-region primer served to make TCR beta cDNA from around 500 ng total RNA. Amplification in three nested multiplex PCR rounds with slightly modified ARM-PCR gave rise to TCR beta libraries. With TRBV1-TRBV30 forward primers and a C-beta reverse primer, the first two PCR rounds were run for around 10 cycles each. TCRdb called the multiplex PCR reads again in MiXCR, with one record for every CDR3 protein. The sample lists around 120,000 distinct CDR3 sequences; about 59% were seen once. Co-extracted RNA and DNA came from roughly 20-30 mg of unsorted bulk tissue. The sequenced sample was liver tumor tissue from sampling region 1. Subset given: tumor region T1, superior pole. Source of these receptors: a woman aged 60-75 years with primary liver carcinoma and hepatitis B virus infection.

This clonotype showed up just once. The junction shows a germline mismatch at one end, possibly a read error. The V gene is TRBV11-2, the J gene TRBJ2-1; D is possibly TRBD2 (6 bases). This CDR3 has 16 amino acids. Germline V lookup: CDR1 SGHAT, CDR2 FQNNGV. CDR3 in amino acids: CASSLGPGSGPNEQLF. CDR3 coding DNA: TGTGCCAGCAGCCTAGGACCCGGGAGTGGTCCCAATGAGCAGCTCTTC.

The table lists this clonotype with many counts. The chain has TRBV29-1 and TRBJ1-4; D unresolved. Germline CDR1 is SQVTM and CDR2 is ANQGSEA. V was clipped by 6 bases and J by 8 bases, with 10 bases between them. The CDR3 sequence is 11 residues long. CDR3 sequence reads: CSVDHEEKLFF. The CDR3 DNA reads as TGCAGCGTCGACCACGAGGAAAAACTGTTTTTT.

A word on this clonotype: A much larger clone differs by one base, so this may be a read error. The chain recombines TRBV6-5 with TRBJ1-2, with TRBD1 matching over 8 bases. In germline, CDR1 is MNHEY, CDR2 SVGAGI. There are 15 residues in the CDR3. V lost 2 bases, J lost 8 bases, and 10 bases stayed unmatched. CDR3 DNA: TGTGCCAGCAGTTACCAAGGCGGGTACAGGGGGGGCTACACCTTC. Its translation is CASSYQGGYRGGYTF.

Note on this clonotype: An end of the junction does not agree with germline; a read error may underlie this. The CDR3 region has the DNA TGTGCCAGCAGCCAAACTATCGGGAGCAATGAGCAGATCTTC. This codes for CASSQTIGSNEQIF. V and J are TRBV11-2 and TRBJ2-1, with D tentatively TRBD2 (6 bases). Germline-derived CDR1 and CDR2 are SGHAT and FQNNGV. The CDR3 is made up of 14 amino acids.

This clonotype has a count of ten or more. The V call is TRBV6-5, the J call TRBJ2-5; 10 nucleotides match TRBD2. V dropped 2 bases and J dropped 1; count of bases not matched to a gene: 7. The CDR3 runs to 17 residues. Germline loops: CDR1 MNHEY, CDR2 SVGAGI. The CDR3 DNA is TGTGCCAGCAGTTACGGCTCTAGCGGGGGCTTCCAAGAGACCCAGTACTTC. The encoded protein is CASSYGSSGGFQETQYF.

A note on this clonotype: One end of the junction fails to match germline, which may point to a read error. CDR3 region: CASSFPSIGNEQFF. CDR3 in DNA: TGTGCCAGCAGCTTCCCTTCCATTGGCAATGAACAGTTCTTC. The rearrangement joins TRBV11-3 to TRBJ2-1; D unclear. Germline assignment: CDR1 SGHNT and CDR2 YENEEA. This CDR3 region has 14 residues.

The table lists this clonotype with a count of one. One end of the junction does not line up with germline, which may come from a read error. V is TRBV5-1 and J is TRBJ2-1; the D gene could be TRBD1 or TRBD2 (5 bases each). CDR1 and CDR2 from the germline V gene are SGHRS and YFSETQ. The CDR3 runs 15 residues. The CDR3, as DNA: TGCGCCAGCAGCCCTCGGGACCCGCGCCACAATGAGCAGTCATTC. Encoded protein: CASSPRDPRHNEQSF.

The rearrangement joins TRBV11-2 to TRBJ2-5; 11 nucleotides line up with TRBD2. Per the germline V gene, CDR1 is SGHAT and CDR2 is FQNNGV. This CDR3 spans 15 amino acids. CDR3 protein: CASGVTSGVVETQYF. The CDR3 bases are TGTGCAAGCGGCGTGACTAGCGGGGTTGTAGAGACCCAGTACTTC.

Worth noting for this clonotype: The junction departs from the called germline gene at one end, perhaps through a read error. The CDR3 loop reads CASSLKGLAYNSPLQF. The CDR3 DNA reads as TGTGCCAGCAGTCTAAAGGGGTTGGCCTATAATTCACCCCTCCAATTC. The chain combines TRBV6-5 with TRBJ1-6; maybe TRBD1 (5 bases). Germline V CDR1 and CDR2: MNHEY, SVGAGI. The CDR3 covers 16 residues.

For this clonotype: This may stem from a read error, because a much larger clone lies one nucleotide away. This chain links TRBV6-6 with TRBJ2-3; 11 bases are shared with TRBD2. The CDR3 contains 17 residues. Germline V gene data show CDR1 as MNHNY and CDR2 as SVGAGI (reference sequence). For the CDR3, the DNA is TGTGCCAGCAGTTACTCCGGAGGGACTAGCGGCACAGATATGCAGTATTTT. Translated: CASSYSGGTSGTDMQYF.

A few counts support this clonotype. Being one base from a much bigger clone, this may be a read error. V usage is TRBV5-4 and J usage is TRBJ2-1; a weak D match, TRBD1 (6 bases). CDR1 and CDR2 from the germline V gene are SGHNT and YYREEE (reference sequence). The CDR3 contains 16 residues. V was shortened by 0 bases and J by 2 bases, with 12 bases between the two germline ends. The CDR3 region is CASSLAGDNTYNEQFF. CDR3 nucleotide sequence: TGTGCCAGCAGCTTGGCAGGGGACAATACCTACAATGAGCAGTTCTTC.

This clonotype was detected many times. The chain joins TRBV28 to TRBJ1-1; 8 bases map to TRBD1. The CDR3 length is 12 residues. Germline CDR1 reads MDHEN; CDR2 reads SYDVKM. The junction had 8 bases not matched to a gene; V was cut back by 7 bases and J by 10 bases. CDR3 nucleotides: TGTGCCAGCACCACCCGGACAGGGCCAGCTTTCTTT. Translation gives CASTTRTGPAFF.

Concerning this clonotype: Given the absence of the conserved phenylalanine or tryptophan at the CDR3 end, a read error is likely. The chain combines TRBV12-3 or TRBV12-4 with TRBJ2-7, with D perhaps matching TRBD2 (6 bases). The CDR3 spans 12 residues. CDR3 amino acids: CDSSAQAGKQYI. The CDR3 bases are TGTGACAGCAGCGCACAGGCGGGAAAGCAGTACATC.

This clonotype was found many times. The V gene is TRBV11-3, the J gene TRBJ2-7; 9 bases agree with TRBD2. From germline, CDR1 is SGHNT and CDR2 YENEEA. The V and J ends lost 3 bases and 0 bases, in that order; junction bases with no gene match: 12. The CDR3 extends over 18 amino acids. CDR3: CASSLGFRLAENSYEQYF. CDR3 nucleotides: TGTGCCAGCAGCTTGGGATTCAGACTAGCGGAAAACTCCTACGAGCAGTACTTC.

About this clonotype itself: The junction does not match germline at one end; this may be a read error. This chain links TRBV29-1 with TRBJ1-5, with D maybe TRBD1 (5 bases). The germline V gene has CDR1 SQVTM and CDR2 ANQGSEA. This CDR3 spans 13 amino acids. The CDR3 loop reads CSVLVSGGRPQHF. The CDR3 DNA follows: TGCAGCGTCTTAGTTTCTGGGGGTCGGCCCCAACATTTT.

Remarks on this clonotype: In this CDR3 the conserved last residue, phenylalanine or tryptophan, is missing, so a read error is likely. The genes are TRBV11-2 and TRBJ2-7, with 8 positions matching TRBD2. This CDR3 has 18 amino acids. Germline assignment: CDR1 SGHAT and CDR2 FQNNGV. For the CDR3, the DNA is TGTGCCAGCAGCTTAGATTGGGTAAGTCTAGCGGGTCCCTACAAGCAGTACCTC. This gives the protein CASSLDWVSLAGPYKQYL.

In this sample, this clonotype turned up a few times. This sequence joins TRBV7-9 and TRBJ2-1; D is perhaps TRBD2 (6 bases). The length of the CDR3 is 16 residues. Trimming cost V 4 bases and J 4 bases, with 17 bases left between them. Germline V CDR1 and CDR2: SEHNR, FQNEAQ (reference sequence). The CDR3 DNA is TGTGCCAGCAGCTCGCCGGGGGAGGCCACTTACAATGAGCAGTTCTTC. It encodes CASSSPGEATYNEQFF.

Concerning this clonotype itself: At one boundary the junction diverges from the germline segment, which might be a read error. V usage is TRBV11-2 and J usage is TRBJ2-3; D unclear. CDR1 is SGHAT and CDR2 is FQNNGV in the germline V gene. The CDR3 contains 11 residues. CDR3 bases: TGTGCCAGCAGCACCATAGATACGCATTATTTT. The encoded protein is CASSTIDTHYF. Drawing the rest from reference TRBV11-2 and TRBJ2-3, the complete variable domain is EAGVAQSPRYKIIEKRQSVAFWCNPISGHATLYWYQQILGQGPKLLIQFQNNGVVDDSQLPKDRFSAERLKGVDSTLKIQPAKLEDSAVYLCASSTIDTHYFGPGTRLTVL.

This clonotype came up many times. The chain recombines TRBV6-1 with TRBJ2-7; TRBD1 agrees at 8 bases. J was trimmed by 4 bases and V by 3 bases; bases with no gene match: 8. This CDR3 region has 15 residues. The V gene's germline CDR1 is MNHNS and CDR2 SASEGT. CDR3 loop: CASSDAGGAFYEQYF. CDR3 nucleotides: TGTGCCAGCAGTGACGCAGGGGGCGCATTTTACGAGCAGTACTTC.

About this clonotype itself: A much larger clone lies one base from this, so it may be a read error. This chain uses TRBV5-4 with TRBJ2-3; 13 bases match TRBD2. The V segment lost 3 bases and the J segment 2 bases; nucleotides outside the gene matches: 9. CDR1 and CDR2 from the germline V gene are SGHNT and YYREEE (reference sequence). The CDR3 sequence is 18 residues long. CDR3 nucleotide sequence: TGTGCCAGCAGCTCAGGGGGACTAGCGGGGCGGGACACAGATACGCAGTATTTT. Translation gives CASSSGGLAGRDTDTQYF.

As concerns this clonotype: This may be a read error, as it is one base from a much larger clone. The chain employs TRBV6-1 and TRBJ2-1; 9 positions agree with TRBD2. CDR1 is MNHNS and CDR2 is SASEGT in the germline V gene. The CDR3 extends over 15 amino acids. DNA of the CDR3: TGTGCCAGGAGTGAAGTGCGGACTAGCGTCGATGAGCAGTTCTTC. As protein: CARSEVRTSVDEQFF.